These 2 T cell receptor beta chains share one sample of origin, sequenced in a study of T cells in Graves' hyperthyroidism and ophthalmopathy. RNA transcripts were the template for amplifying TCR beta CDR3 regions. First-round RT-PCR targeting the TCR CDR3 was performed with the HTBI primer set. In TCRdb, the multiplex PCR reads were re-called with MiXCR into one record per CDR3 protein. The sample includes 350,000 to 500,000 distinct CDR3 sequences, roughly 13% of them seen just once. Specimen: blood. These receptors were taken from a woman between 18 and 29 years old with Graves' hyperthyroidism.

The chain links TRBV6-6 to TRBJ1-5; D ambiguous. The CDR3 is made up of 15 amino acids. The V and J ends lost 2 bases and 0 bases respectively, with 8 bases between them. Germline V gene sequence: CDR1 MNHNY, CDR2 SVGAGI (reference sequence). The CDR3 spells CASSYPGTSNQPQHF. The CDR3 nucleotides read TGTGCCAGCAGTTACCCCGGTACTAGCAATCAGCCCCAGCATTTT.

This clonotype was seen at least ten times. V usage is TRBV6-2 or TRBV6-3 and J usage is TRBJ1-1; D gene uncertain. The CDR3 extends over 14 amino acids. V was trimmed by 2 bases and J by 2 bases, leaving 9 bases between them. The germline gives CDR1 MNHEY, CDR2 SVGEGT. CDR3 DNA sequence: TGTGCCAGCAGTTACGCCCCCCAAAACACTGAAGCTTTCTTT. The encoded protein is CASSYAPQNTEAFF.